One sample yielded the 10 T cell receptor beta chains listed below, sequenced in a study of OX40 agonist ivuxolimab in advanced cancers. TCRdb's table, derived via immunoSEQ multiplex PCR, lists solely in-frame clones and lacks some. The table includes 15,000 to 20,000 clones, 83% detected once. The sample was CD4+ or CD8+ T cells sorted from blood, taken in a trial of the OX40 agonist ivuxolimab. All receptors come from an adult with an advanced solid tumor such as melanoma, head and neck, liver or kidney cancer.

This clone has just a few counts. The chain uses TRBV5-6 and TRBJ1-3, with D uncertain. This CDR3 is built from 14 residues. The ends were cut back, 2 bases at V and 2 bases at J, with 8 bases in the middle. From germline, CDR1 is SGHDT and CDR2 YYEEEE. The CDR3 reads CASSFLLTGNTIYF. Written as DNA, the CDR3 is TGTGCCAGCAGCTTCTTACTCACTGGAAACACCATATATTTT.

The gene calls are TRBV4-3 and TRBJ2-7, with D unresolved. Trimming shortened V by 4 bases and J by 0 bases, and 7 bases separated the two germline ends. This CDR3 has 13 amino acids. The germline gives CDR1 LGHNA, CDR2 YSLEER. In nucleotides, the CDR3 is TGCGCCAGCAGCCCGGTGGACTCCTACGAGCAGTACTTC. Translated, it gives CASSPVDSYEQYF.

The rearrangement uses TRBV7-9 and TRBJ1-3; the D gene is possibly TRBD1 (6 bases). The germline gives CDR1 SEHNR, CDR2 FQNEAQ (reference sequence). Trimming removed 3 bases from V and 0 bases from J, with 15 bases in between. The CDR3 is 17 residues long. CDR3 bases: TGTGCCAGCAGCTTTGGACAGCCATCCTCCTCTGGAAACACCATATATTTT. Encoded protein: CASSFGQPSSSGNTIYF.

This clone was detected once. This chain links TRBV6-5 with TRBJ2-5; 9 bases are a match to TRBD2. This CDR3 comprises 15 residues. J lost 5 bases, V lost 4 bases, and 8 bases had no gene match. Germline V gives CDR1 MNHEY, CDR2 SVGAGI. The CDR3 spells CASSFIAGVGETQYF. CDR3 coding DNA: TGTGCCAGCAGTTTCATAGCGGGAGTGGGGGAGACCCAGTACTTC.

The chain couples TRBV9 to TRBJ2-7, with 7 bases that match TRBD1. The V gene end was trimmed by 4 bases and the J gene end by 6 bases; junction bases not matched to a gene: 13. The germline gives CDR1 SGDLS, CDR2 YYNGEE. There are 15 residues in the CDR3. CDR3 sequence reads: CASSPWPTGYFEQYF. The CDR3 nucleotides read TGTGCCAGCAGCCCCTGGCCGACAGGGTATTTCGAGCAGTACTTC. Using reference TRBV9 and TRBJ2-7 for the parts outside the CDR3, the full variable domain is DSGVTQTPKHLITATGQRVTLRCSPRSGDLSVYWYQQSLDQGLQFLIQYYNGEERAKGNILERFSAQQFPDLHSELNLSSLELGDSALYFCASSPWPTGYFEQYFGPGTRLTVT.

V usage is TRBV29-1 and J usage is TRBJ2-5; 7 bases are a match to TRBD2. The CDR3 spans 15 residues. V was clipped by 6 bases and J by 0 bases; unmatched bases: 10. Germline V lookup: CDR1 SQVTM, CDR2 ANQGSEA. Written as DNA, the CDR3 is TGCAGCGTCGGAAGGACCGGGGGGTACCAAGAGACCCAGTACTTC. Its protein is CSVGRTGGYQETQYF.

CDR3 sequence (DNA): TGTGCCAGCAGCCCGACTAGCGGGAGTAACAATGAGCAGTTCTTC. The encoded protein is CASSPTSGSNNEQFF. This rearrangement joins TRBV6-5 to TRBJ2-1; 12 bases are a match to TRBD2. The junction had 5 bases not matched to a gene; V was cut back by 6 bases and J by 5 bases. In germline, CDR1 is MNHEY, CDR2 SVGAGI. The CDR3 covers 15 residues.

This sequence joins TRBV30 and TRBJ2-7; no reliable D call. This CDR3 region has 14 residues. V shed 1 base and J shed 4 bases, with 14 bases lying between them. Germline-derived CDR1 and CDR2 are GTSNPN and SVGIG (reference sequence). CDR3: CAWSGPESRYEQYF. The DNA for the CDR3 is TGTGCCTGGAGTGGGCCCGAGAGCCGATACGAGCAGTACTTC.

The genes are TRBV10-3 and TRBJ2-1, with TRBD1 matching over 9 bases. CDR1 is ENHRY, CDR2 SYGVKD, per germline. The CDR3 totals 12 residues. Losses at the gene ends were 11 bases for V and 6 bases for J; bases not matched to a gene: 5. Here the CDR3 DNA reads TGTGCCTCAGGACAGGGGAGCAATGAGCAGTTCTTC. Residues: CASGQGSNEQFF.

The chain's CDR3 is CASSSEYSGANVLTF. The CDR3 DNA follows: TGTGCCAGCAGCTCCGAGTACTCTGGGGCCAACGTCCTGACTTTC. This chain connects TRBV5-6 to TRBJ2-6; D call uncertain. The germline V and J ends were trimmed by 3 bases and 0 bases, with 7 bases remaining between them. The CDR3 consists of 15 residues. Germline loops: CDR1 SGHDT, CDR2 YYEEEE.